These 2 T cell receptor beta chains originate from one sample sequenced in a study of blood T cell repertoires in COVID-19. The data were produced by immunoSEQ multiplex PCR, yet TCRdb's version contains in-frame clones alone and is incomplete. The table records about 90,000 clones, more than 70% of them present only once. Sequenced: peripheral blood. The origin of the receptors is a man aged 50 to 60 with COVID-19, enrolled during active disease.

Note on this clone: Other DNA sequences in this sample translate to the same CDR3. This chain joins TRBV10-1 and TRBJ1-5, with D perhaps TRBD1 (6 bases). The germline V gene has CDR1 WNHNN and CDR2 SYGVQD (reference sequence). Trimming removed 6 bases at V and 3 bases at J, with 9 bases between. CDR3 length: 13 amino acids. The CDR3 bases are TGCGCCAGCAGCCAGGGGAACAATCAGCCCCAGCATTTT. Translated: CASSQGNNQPQHF.

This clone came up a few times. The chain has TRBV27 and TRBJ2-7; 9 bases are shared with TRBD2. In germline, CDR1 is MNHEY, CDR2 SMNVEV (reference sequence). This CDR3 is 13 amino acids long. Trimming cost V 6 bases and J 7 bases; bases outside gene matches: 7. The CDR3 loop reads CASRLAGDNEQYF. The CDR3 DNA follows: TGTGCCAGCAGGTTAGCGGGGGACAATGAGCAGTACTTC.